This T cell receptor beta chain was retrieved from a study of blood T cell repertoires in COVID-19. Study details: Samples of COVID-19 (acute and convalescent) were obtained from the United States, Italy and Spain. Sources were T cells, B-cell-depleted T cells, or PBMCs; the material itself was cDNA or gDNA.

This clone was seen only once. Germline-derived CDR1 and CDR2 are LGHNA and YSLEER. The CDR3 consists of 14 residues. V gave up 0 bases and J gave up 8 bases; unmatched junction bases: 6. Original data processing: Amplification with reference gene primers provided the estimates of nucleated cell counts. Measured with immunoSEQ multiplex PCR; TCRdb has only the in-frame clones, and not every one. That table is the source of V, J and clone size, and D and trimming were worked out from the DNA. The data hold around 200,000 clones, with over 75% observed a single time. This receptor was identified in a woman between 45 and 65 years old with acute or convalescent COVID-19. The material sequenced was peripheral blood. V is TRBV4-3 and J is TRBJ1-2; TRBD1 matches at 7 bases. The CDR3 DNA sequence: TGCGCCAGCAGCCAAGAGAGGGGGCGGTACGGCTACACCTTC. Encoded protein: CASSQERGRYGYTF.